This T cell receptor beta chain was sequenced in a study of T cell repertoires in cytomegalovirus infection. Across the whole study: Signatures in public TCR beta sequences pointed to both CMV infection and matching HLA type. Findings and caveats of the study: Cumulative frequency of public TCR beta families picked out carriers of CMV plus the relevant HLA. Dominant in the ex vivo response were TCR beta clonotypes restricted by HLA-C and specific for CMV.

With respect to this clonotype: Antigen: not known.

One entry per CDR3 protein results from TCRdb running MiXCR on the reads. The repertoire holds just over 450,000 distinct CDR3 sequences, under 45% seen once, with around 45% in the top ten. Germline loops: CDR1 SGHNT, CDR2 YYREEE (reference sequence). The CDR3 consists of 15 residues. Trimming took off 4 bases at V and 7 bases at J, with 15 bases between the two ends. The specimen was cultured PBMCs, collected from culture after CMV antigen stimulation. The rearrangement joins TRBV5-4 to TRBJ1-6, with D perhaps TRBD1 (5 bases). The sequence came from a human donor in good health (CMV status not recorded). Some clones in this sample may be carry-over from other donors' samples. The CDR3 is CASSVSLGANSPLHF. Here the CDR3 DNA reads TGTGCCAGCAGCGTTTCACTCGGGGCGAATTCACCCCTCCACTTT.